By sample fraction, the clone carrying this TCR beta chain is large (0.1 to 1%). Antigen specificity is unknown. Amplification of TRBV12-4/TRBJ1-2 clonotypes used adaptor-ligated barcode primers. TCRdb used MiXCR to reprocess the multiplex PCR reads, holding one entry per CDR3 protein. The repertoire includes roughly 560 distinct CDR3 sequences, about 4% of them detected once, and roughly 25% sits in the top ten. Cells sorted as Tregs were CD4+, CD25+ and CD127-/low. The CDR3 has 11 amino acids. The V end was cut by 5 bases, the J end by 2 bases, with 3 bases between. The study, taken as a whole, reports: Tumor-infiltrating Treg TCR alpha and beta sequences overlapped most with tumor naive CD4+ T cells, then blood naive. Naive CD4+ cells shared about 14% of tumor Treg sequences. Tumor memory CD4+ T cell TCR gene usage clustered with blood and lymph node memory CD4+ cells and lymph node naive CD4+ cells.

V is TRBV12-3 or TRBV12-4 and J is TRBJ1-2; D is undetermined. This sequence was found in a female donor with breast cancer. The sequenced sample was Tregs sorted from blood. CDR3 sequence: CASSTNYGYTF. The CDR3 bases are TGTGCCAGCAGTACCAACTATGGCTACACCTTC.